This paragraph reports one T cell receptor (beta chain). This record belongs to a study of PD-1 blockade in classical Hodgkin lymphoma. TCRdb's table, derived via immunoSEQ multiplex PCR, lists solely in-frame clones and lacks some. The sample comprises around 19,000 clones, around 72% of which are singletons, and roughly 4.4% rests with the top ten. Each patient's relapse followed autologous stem cell transplantation, and brentuximab vedotin exposure varied. Per germline, CDR1 MNHEY and CDR2 SMNVEV (reference sequence). The CDR3 runs 16 residues. Trimming took 3 bases from V and 3 from J, leaving 15 bases between them.

The sequence came from a human donor with classical Hodgkin lymphoma. The sample was peripheral blood mononuclear cells (PBMCs), taken at baseline. This chain joins TRBV27 and TRBJ2-4; perhaps TRBD1 as D (5 bases). The DNA of the CDR3 is TGTGCCAGCAGTTTTAGGCAGGGCCTGGGCAAAAACATTCAGTACTTC. This sequence encodes CASSFRQGLGKNIQYF.